These 19 T cell receptor beta chains were all obtained from the same sample, sequenced in a study of T cell repertoires in cytomegalovirus infection. MiXCR, applied by TCRdb to the reads, yields one record per CDR3 protein. There are some 57,000 distinct CDR3 sequences in the sample; around 33% occur only once, and about 73% lies in the top ten. These receptors have no identified antigens. The sequenced material came from PBMCs, sequenced either directly or after in vitro stimulation (not recorded which). These receptors were collected from a human donor in good health (CMV status not recorded). Some clones in this sample may be carry-over from other donors' samples.

The J gene is TRBJ2-1, the V gene TRBV7-2; D not certain. V was cut by 1 base and J by 13 bases, with 11 bases left in between. The germline V gene has CDR1 SGHTA and CDR2 FQGNSA. The CDR3 length is 12 residues. CDR3 sequence: CASSLEPGPQFF. CDR3 nucleotide sequence: TGTGCCAGCAGCTTAGAGCCGGGTCCACAGTTCTTC.

The rearrangement links TRBV19 to TRBJ2-3; a possible D gene is TRBD2 (5 bases). The V end was cut by 3 bases, the J end by 6 bases, with 10 bases between. The V gene's germline CDR1 is LNHDA and CDR2 SQIVND (reference sequence). The CDR3 has 13 residues. Here the CDR3 reads CASSIPAVDTQYF. CDR3 sequence (DNA): TGTGCCAGTAGTATCCCAGCGGTCGATACGCAGTATTTT. Based on the CDR3 plus reference TRBV19 and TRBJ2-3, the full variable domain is DGGITQSPKYLFRKEGQNVTLSCEQNLNHDAMYWYRQDPGQGLRLIYYSQIVNDFQKGDIAEGYSVSREKKESFPLTVTSAQKNPTAFYLCASSIPAVDTQYFGPGTRLTVL.

This clonotype appeared once. The chain carries TRBV3-1 and TRBJ1-2; D unclear. The CDR3 extends over 14 amino acids. Trimming took 1 base from V and 2 from J, leaving 8 bases between them. Germline values: CDR1 LGHDT, CDR2 YNNKEL (reference sequence). In DNA form, the CDR3 reads TGTGCCAGCAGCCAAGGTGGCGGCAACTATGGCTACACCTTC. This encodes CASSQGGGNYGYTF.

The chain links TRBV5-4 to TRBJ2-2, with D hard to call. With 4 bases removed from V and 3 bases from J, the gap between germline ends came to 7 bases. The germline V gene has CDR1 SGHNT and CDR2 YYREEE (reference sequence). This CDR3 has 13 residues. CDR3 sequence (DNA): TGTGCCAGCAGCCGACAAGACACCGGGGAGCTGTTTTTT. This sequence encodes CASSRQDTGELFF.

V gene TRBV10-3 combines with J gene TRBJ1-6; unclear D gene. Germline-derived CDR1 and CDR2 are ENHRY and SYGVKD. Trimming left V 3 bases short and J 2 bases short, with 5 bases between. There are 14 residues in the CDR3. The CDR3 nucleotides read TGTGCCATCAGTGAAGGGCCCTATAATTCACCCCTCCACTTT. This encodes CAISEGPYNSPLHF.

This clonotype was found many times. The CDR3 loop is CASSLRRRQGTSGANVLTF. The DNA of the CDR3 is TGTGCCAGCAGCTTAAGGCGCCGACAGGGGACCTCTGGGGCCAACGTCCTGACTTTC. The chain has TRBV7-7 and TRBJ2-6; TRBD1 matches 8 bases. J was trimmed by 0 bases and V by 2 bases; bases with no gene match: 9. The CDR3 runs to 19 residues. The germline CDR1 and CDR2 sequences are SSHAT and FNYEAQ (reference sequence).

This chain links TRBV18 with TRBJ1-2; perhaps TRBD1 as D (5 bases). Germline CDR1 and CDR2: KGHSH and LQKENI. V lost 6 bases and J lost 4, with 18 bases in between. CDR3 length: 15 residues. CDR3 region: CASSSREGTSYGYTF. The CDR3 nucleotides read TGTGCCAGCTCGTCCCGGGAGGGGACTAGCTATGGCTACACCTTC.

This clonotype was seen a handful of times. The V gene is TRBV11-2, the J gene TRBJ2-6; no firm D call. The CDR3 loop spans 17 amino acids. The V gene lost 5 bases and the J gene lost 4 bases, with 18 bases spanning the gap. The V gene's germline CDR1 is SGHAT and CDR2 FQNNGV. Here the CDR3 reads CASSKSGRTSGANVLTF. The CDR3 DNA reads as TGTGCCAGCAGCAAATCGGGTAGGACCTCCGGGGCCAACGTCCTGACTTTC.

This clonotype showed up just a few times. V and J are TRBV11-2 and TRBJ1-4; D not resolved. This CDR3 region has 15 residues. CDR1 is SGHAT and CDR2 is FQNNGV in the germline V gene. V lost 7 bases and J lost 0, with 12 bases in between. Here the CDR3 reads CASTPSGATNEKLFF. The CDR3 DNA follows: TGTGCCAGCACCCCATCGGGAGCAACTAATGAAAAACTGTTTTTT. Together with reference TRBV11-2 and TRBJ1-4, the CDR3 gives the full variable domain: EAGVAQSPRYKIIEKRQSVAFWCNPISGHATLYWYQQILGQGPKLLIQFQNNGVVDDSQLPKDRFSAERLKGVDSTLKIQPAKLEDSAVYLCASTPSGATNEKLFFGSGTQLSVL.

This clonotype has a handful of counts. The chain links TRBV4-2 to TRBJ2-5, with D uncertain. Germline V CDR1 and CDR2: LGHNA, YNFKEQ. Trimming stripped 0 bases from V and 4 bases from J, with 3 bases between. The CDR3 has 12 amino acids. CDR3 nucleotides: TGTGCCAGCAGCCAAGATCTAGAGACCCAGTACTTC. Amino acids: CASSQDLETQYF.

This sequence joins TRBV12-3 or TRBV12-4 and TRBJ2-5; D ambiguous. Trimming removed 4 bases from V and 4 bases from J, with 10 bases in between. The CDR3 contains 13 residues. The CDR3 DNA reads TGTGCCAGCAGTTCCTCTTTAGGAGAGACCCAGTACTTC. Residues: CASSSSLGETQYF.

This clonotype showed up many times. This chain connects TRBV7-9 to TRBJ2-3; possibly TRBD2 for D (6 bases). The CDR3 is 15 residues long. Between the trimmed V and J ends, which lost 3 bases and 0 bases, there was a span of 10 bases. Per the germline V gene, CDR1 is SEHNR and CDR2 is FQNEAQ (reference sequence). This chain's CDR3 is CASSFGGYSTDTQYF. CDR3 in DNA: TGTGCCAGCAGCTTCGGGGGTTACAGCACAGATACGCAGTATTTT.

The CDR3 coding sequence is TGTGCCAGCAGCCCCCCGTTAGGGGGCAATTACGAGCAGTACTTC. This codes for CASSPPLGGNYEQYF. The rearrangement links TRBV7-2 to TRBJ2-7, with 7 nucleotides matching TRBD1. Unmatched junction bases numbered 11, after V lost 5 bases and J lost 4 bases. Germline values: CDR1 SGHTA, CDR2 FQGNSA. The CDR3 totals 15 residues.

This clonotype was counted at least ten times. This chain links TRBV27 with TRBJ2-7, with 8 bases matching TRBD1. This CDR3 is 14 amino acids long. Germline V gene lookup returns CDR1 MNHEY and CDR2 SMNVEV (reference sequence). The J segment lost 3 bases and the V segment lost 4 bases, leaving 5 bases of the junction unmatched. As DNA, the CDR3 is TGTGCCAGCAGTTCCCGGACAGGGATCTACGAGCAGTACTTC. Protein sequence: CASSSRTGIYEQYF.

The rearrangement uses TRBV20-1 and TRBJ2-1; D ambiguous. Germline CDR1 DFQATT, CDR2 SNEGSKA (reference sequence). Deletions cut 3 bases from V and 5 bases from J, with 14 bases between. The CDR3 covers 14 residues. CDR3 bases: TGCAGTGCTAGGGATTCTCAGGAGAACAATGAGCAGTTCTTC. Its translation is CSARDSQENNEQFF.

This clonotype appeared a single time. The chain has TRBV12-3 or TRBV12-4 and TRBJ1-2; D is uncertain. Trimming cost V 6 bases and J 4 bases, with 9 bases left between them. The CDR3 spans 12 residues. The CDR3 protein is CASSLHSYGYTF. In DNA form, the CDR3 reads TGTGCCAGCAGCCTTCACAGCTATGGCTACACCTTC.

The V and J genes are TRBV4-1 and TRBJ1-4; possible D gene TRBD1, 6 bases. Germline lookup yields CDR1 MGHRA and CDR2 YSYEKL. The V end lost 4 bases, the J end lost 8 bases, and 14 bases lay between the germline ends. The CDR3 runs 14 residues. CDR3 amino acids: CASSLRQVKEKLFF. CDR3 DNA sequence: TGCGCCAGCAGCCTGCGACAGGTCAAAGAAAAACTGTTTTTT.

V is TRBV20-1 and J is TRBJ2-1, with D hard to call. Germline V CDR1 and CDR2: DFQATT, SNEGSKA (reference sequence). With 2 bases removed from V and 6 bases from J, the gap between germline ends came to 14 bases. This CDR3 has 14 amino acids. Here the CDR3 DNA reads TGCAGTGCTAGACTCGTCGGTGGGCCCAATGAGCAGTTCTTC. Its translation is CSARLVGGPNEQFF.

The CDR3 DNA reads TGCAGTGCTCAAAAAGGGGCTGGTGCAGATACGCAGTATTTT. This codes for CSAQKGAGADTQYF. The rearrangement joins TRBV20-1 to TRBJ2-3; D is possibly TRBD1 (5 bases). The CDR3 consists of 14 residues. In germline, CDR1 is DFQATT, CDR2 SNEGSKA (reference sequence). Trimming left V 5 bases short and J 4 bases short, with 16 bases between.